Listed here are 9 T cell receptor beta chains from one sample, sequenced in a study of T cells in Graves' hyperthyroidism and ophthalmopathy. RNA transcripts were the template for amplifying TCR beta CDR3 regions. HTBI primers drove first-round RT-PCR of the TCR CDR3. TCRdb analysed the multiplex PCR reads with MiXCR anew, one entry per CDR3 protein. This table holds 550,000 to 650,000 distinct CDR3 sequences, over 11% found once. Input material: blood. These receptors came from a woman between 25 and 40 years old with Graves' hyperthyroidism that later progressed to Graves' ophthalmopathy.

The chain couples TRBV7-2 to TRBJ2-7; perhaps TRBD2 as D (6 bases). Deletions cut 5 bases from V and 0 bases from J, with 14 bases between. This CDR3 comprises 15 residues. CDR1 and CDR2 from the germline V gene are SGHTA and FQGNSA. The CDR3 nucleotides read TGTGCCAGCAGCCACTACGTGGAGGGCTCCTACGAGCAGTACTTC. Its protein product is CASSHYVEGSYEQYF.

As concerns this clonotype: The conserved phenylalanine or tryptophan is not found at the CDR3 terminus, so this likely reflects a read error. This chain links TRBV24-1 with TRBJ2-5, with 11 bases lining up with TRBD2. After removal of 1 base from V and 4 bases from J, the junction contained 7 bases not matched to a gene. CDR1 is KGHDR, CDR2 SFDVKD, per germline. The CDR3 covers 17 residues. This CDR3 is CATSDLGTSGPRETQYL. CDR3 in DNA: TGTGCCACCAGTGATTTAGGGACTAGCGGACCACGAGAGACCCAGTACCTC.

This clonotype was counted at least ten times. The chain uses TRBV19 and TRBJ2-7; 10 bases match TRBD2. The germline V gene has CDR1 LNHDA and CDR2 SQIVND (reference sequence). The CDR3 spans 17 residues. Losses at the gene ends were 9 bases for V and 3 bases for J; bases not matched to a gene: 17. CDR3 loop: CASRVSGLAGVGYEQYF. The DNA for the CDR3 is TGTGCCAGCAGGGTTAGCGGGCTAGCGGGAGTCGGCTACGAGCAGTACTTC.

This clonotype was recorded at least ten times. The chain combines TRBV6-1 with TRBJ2-5; unclear D gene. V lost 1 base, J lost 5 bases, and 14 bases lay in between. This CDR3 is 15 amino acids long. Germline CDR1 MNHNS, CDR2 SASEGT. For the CDR3, the DNA is TGTGCCAGCAGTGAAGATACGAGAGTGGAGGAGACCCAGTACTTC. Translation: CASSEDTRVEETQYF.

This clonotype was detected many times. The chain is built from TRBV29-1 and TRBJ2-1; 7 nucleotides align to TRBD2. Trimming cost V 8 bases and J 9 bases; bases outside gene matches: 7. The CDR3 has 11 residues. Germline CDR1 reads SQVTM; CDR2 reads ANQGSEA. The CDR3 loop reads CSSSTGGEQFF. The CDR3 nucleotides read TGCAGCTCGTCGACGGGAGGTGAGCAGTTCTTC.

The rearrangement joins TRBV6-1 to TRBJ2-7, with a tentative D call TRBD2 (6 bases). V was trimmed by 6 bases and J by 7 bases, leaving 16 bases between them. CDR1 and CDR2 from the germline V gene are MNHNS and SASEGT. CDR3 length equals 13 residues. The DNA for the CDR3 is TGTGCCAGCAGGCGGGACCCTTCGAGGGAGCAGTACTTC. This encodes CASRRDPSREQYF.

The chain recombines TRBV7-2 with TRBJ1-5; D is undetermined. V lost 2 bases, J lost 0 bases, and 11 bases lay in between. Germline-derived CDR1 and CDR2 are SGHTA and FQGNSA. The CDR3 length is 16 residues. CDR3 in amino acids: CASSLSSGYSNQPQHF. CDR3 DNA sequence: TGTGCCAGCAGCTTATCCTCGGGATATAGCAATCAGCCCCAGCATTTT.

The chain carries TRBV4-1 and TRBJ2-7, with TRBD1 matching 9 bases. J gave up 3 bases and V 2 bases, and 8 bases lay outside the gene matches. The CDR3 runs 16 residues. Germline V lookup: CDR1 MGHRA, CDR2 YSYEKL. Here the CDR3 DNA reads TGCGCCAGCAGCCAAATTACCGGGACAGGGAACTACGAGCAGTACTTC. Its protein is CASSQITGTGNYEQYF.

This clonotype has ten or more counts. The V gene is TRBV28, the J gene TRBJ1-2; D is perhaps TRBD1 (5 bases). In germline, CDR1 is MDHEN, CDR2 SYDVKM. The CDR3 consists of 15 residues. The V end lost 5 bases, the J end lost 8 bases, and 21 bases lay between the germline ends. CDR3 in DNA: TGTGCCAGCAGTCAGATTCTCGGGCGGGGGACCGGCTACACCTTC. Translation gives CASSQILGRGTGYTF.